The rows below give T cell receptor beta chains drawn from one sample of a study of blood T cell repertoires in COVID-19. Profiled with immunoSEQ multiplex PCR; TCRdb holds only in-frame clones, not every one. The data contain fewer than 150,000 clones, over 70% of them singletons. The sample comprised peripheral blood. These receptors all stem from a man older than 75 with acute or convalescent COVID-19. The CDR3 runs from the conserved cysteine through the conserved F or W. D genes are given only for firm matches. The size of a clone is reported for some rows only, either as once, few or many, or as a class for expanded clones.

TRBD1 | TRBJ2-7 | TRBV5-1 | - | TGCGCCAGCAGCACCCTCGGACAGGGGGCTCCCTACGAGCAGTACTTC | CASSTLGQGAPYEQYF
- | TRBJ2-7 | TRBV3-1/TRBV3-2 | few | TGTGCCAGCAGCCAAGATCGGCAGGGACATTACGAGCAGTACTTC | CASSQDRQGHYEQYF
TRBD2 | TRBJ2-1 | TRBV19 | - | TGTGCCAGTAGGGGAGGGGGACTAGCCGGCCGGGGCGAGCAGTTCTTC | CASRGGGLAGRGEQFF
TRBD1 | TRBJ1-5 | TRBV9 | - | TGTGCCAGCAGCGTAGGGGGGACAGGCAATCAGCCCCAGCATTTT | CASSVGGTGNQPQHF
TRBD2 | TRBJ2-7 | TRBV10-3 | once | TGTGCCATCAGGGGTAGCGGGGACCTCTCCTACGAGCAGTACTTC | CAIRGSGDLSYEQYF
TRBD1 | TRBJ1-6 | TRBV19 | - | TGTGCCAGTAGTACTCTCGGGACAGGTAGTAGTTCACCCCTCCACTTT | CASSTLGTGSSSPLHF
TRBD2 | TRBJ2-3 | TRBV6-6 | - | TGTGCCAGCAGTCGAGCGGGGCCTGCTAGCACAGATACGCAGTATTTT | CASSRAGPASTDTQYF
- | TRBJ1-1 | TRBV2 | few | TGTGCCAGCAGTGACACAGATTTAAGATTCTCTGAAGCTTTCTTT | CASSDTDLRFSEAFF
- | TRBJ2-2 | TRBV9 | - | TGTGCCAGCAGCGTCGGGATTTCCGGGGAGCTGTTTTTT | CASSVGISGELFF
- | TRBJ2-3 | TRBV9 | - | TGTGCCAGCAGCGCAGGTGATACGCAGTATTTT | CASSAGDTQYF
- | TRBJ1-5 | TRBV4-1 | - | TGCGCCAGCAGCCCGGACAGCCTGTATAGCAATCAGCCCCAGCATTTT | CASSPDSLYSNQPQHF
TRBD2 | TRBJ2-7 | TRBV5-1 | - | TGCGCCAGCAGCTTGGAGCGGGGGCGCGAGCAGTACTTC | CASSLERGREQYF
- | TRBJ1-1 | TRBV4-1 | - | TGCGCCAGCAGCCAGGTCACATCCTGGGCAAACACTGAAGCTTTCTTT | CASSQVTSWANTEAFF
- | TRBJ1-1 | TRBV7-2 | - | TGTGCCAGCAACGGCGCGGACGGACGGGGTCGAGCTTTCTTT | CASNGADGRGRAFF
- | TRBJ1-6 | TRBV7-9 | few | TGTGCCAGCAGCTTATTGGGCAGGGTGGATTCACCCCTCCACTTT | CASSLLGRVDSPLHF
TRBD2 | TRBJ2-3 | TRBV2 | - | TGTGCCAGCAGTCCGGGACTAGCCGACACAGATACGCAGTATTTT | CASSPGLADTDTQYF
- | TRBJ1-2 | TRBV7-8 | - | TGTGCCAGCAGCACCGCAGGGGTCGGCGGCTACACCTTC | CASSTAGVGGYTF
TRBD2 | TRBJ2-1 | TRBV14 | - | TGTGCCAGCAGCCAGCGGGGGGACTTCTACAATGAGCAGTTCTTC | CASSQRGDFYNEQFF
TRBD1 | TRBJ2-6 | TRBV4-1 | few | TGCGCCAGCAGCGGACAGGGCCTTTCTGGGGCCAACGTCCTGACTTTC | CASSGQGLSGANVLTF
TRBD1 | TRBJ2-7 | TRBV7-2 | - | TGTGCCAGCAGCTTAGATACAGGGGACCACTACGAGCAGTACTTC | CASSLDTGDHYEQYF
- | TRBJ1-5 | TRBV18 | - | TGTGCCAGCTCACCGGGCAGGGGAAGCAATCAGCCCCAGCATTTT | CASSPGRGSNQPQHF
- | TRBJ1-2 | TRBV7-9 | - | TGTGCCAGCAGCTCTGAGTTCTATGGCTACACCTTC | CASSSEFYGYTF
TRBD1 | TRBJ2-5 | TRBV28 | - | TGTGCCAGCAGTTTAGCTCCCCGGACAGGGCGGGAAGAGACCCAGTACTTC | CASSLAPRTGREETQYF
TRBD1 | TRBJ1-3 | TRBV6-5 | few | TGTGCCAGCAGTAACGGACAGGGTCGGGGAAACACCATATATTTT | CASSNGQGRGNTIYF
TRBD2 | TRBJ2-1 | TRBV5-5 | - | TGTGCCAGCAGCGTTTACCGCCCTAGCGGGTTGGAGCAGTTCTTC | CASSVYRPSGLEQFF
- | TRBJ2-3 | TRBV7-2 | few | TGTGCCATCGGGCAGGGGACAGATACGCAGTATTTT | CAIGQGTDTQYF
TRBD1 | TRBJ2-7 | TRBV10-3 | - | TGTGCCAGCCTTGGACAGGGCTCCTACGAGCAGTACTTC | CASLGQGSYEQYF
- | TRBJ2-3 | TRBV10-3 | few | TGTGCCATCAGTACATCGCGGACAGATACGCAGTATTTT | CAISTSRTDTQYF
TRBD1 | TRBJ2-1 | TRBV4-1 | - | TGCGCCAGCAGCCACATCTTACGGGACAGGGGAAAGGATGAGCAGTTCTTC | CASSHILRDRGKDEQFF
- | TRBJ1-2 | TRBV6-5 | - | TGTGCCAGCGGGTCGGGGAGGGTGGACTATGGCTACACCTTC | CASGSGRVDYGYTF
- | TRBJ2-7 | TRBV5-1 | - | TGCGCCAGTAAGAGGGTAGCCCAAGGGGAGCAGTACTTC | CASKRVAQGEQYF
- | TRBJ1-2 | TRBV6-5 | - | TGTGCCAGCAGTTCGGTTGACTATGGCTACACCTTC | CASSSVDYGYTF
TRBD1 | TRBJ2-1 | TRBV2 | - | TGTGCCAGCAGCACCTCCGGGACAGGGTTCGTAGAGCAGTTCTTC | CASSTSGTGFVEQFF
- | TRBJ2-1 | TRBV19 | many | TGTGCCAGTAGTGTCAGGGCTTACAATGAGCAGTTCTTC | CASSVRAYNEQFF
TRBD1 | TRBJ1-2 | TRBV27 | - | TGTGCCAGCAGTCAGACAGGGACGGGGCTACTATATGGCTACACCTTC | CASSQTGTGLLYGYTF
TRBD1 | TRBJ1-4 | TRBV5-6 | - | TGTGCCAGCAGCTACGGACAGGGAGTTGAAAAACTGTTTTTT | CASSYGQGVEKLFF
- | TRBJ1-4 | TRBV2 | once | TGTGCCAGCAGTCATTACCTAGGGGCAACTAATGAAAAACTGTTTTTT | CASSHYLGATNEKLFF
- | TRBJ2-7 | TRBV7-8 | - | TGTGCCAGCAGCTTACGTTCCGGCTACGAGCAGTACTTC | CASSLRSGYEQYF
- | TRBJ1-6 | TRBV19 | - | TGTGCCAGTAGTATAGCACAGTTAAGCTCCTATAATTCACCCCTCCACTTT | CASSIAQLSSYNSPLHF
- | TRBJ1-5 | TRBV7-8 | - | TGTGCCAGCAGCCTCATGGCCGTCAGGTCGAATCAGCCCCAGCATTTT | CASSLMAVRSNQPQHF
TRBD1 | TRBJ1-2 | TRBV6-6 | - | TGTGCCAGCAGTAGAGAGGGGGCTGGGGGCTACACCTTC | CASSREGAGGYTF
- | TRBJ2-1 | TRBV24-1 | - | TGTGCCACCAGTGGACCCGGGTCTTTCAATGAGCAGTTCTTC | CATSGPGSFNEQFF
TRBD2 | TRBJ2-1 | TRBV6-2/TRBV6-3 | - | TGTGCCAGCAGTCCCCCACACAGCGGGGGGGCGGGGAATGAGCAGTTCTTC | CASSPPHSGGAGNEQFF
- | TRBJ1-4 | TRBV2 | - | TGTGCCAGCAGTGATCGCCGACAGTCAACGAATGAAAAACTGTTTTTT | CASSDRRQSTNEKLFF
TRBD1 | TRBJ2-2 | TRBV5-1 | - | TGCGCCAGCAGTCAGGGGGCGCGAGGAAACACCGGGGAGCTGTTTTTT | CASSQGARGNTGELFF
TRBD2 | TRBJ2-7 | TRBV15 | - | TGTGCCACCAGCAGAGATTTAGCGGGGGGTGGGGAGCAGTACTTC | CATSRDLAGGGEQYF
- | TRBJ2-5 | TRBV19 | - | TGTGCCAGTAGTAATCCTAGTCAAGAGACCCAGTACTTC | CASSNPSQETQYF
TRBD1 | TRBJ1-1 | TRBV24-1 | many | TGTGCCACCAGGGACAGGGCGAACACTGAAGCTTTCTTT | CATRDRANTEAFF
- | TRBJ1-4 | TRBV18 | - | TGTGCCAGCTCACCAGGGGGACATGGAGAAAAACTGTTTTTT | CASSPGGHGEKLFF
- | TRBJ2-7 | TRBV3-1/TRBV3-2 | - | TGTGCCAGCAGCCAAGATCCGGGATTCGGGCAGTACTTC | CASSQDPGFGQYF
- | TRBJ1-6 | TRBV19 | - | TGTGCCAGTAGTATAGGACGACAGAATTATAATTCACCCCTCCACTTT | CASSIGRQNYNSPLHF
- | TRBJ2-5 | TRBV6-6 | - | TGTGCCAGCAGCTACGACAGGATAGGAGCAAGAAGGGTATCAGAGACCCAGTACTTC | CASSYDRIGARRVSETQYF
TRBD2 | TRBJ2-2 | TRBV4-2 | - | TGTGCCAGCAGCCCACAGCGGGAACTAGCCGGGGAGCTGTTTTTT | CASSPQRELAGELFF
TRBD1 | TRBJ1-1 | TRBV5-4 | once | TGTGCCAGCAGTAGGGGACAGGGGAAGGGGATGAACACTGAAGCTTTCTTT | CASSRGQGKGMNTEAFF
- | TRBJ2-3 | TRBV12-3/TRBV12-4 | - | TGTGCCAGCAGTCCAAGCGGAGGTGCGCAGTATTTT | CASSPSGGAQYF
TRBD1 | TRBJ2-7 | TRBV5-1 | - | TGCGCCAGCAACTCGGACAGGGGATACGAGCAGTACTTC | CASNSDRGYEQYF
- | TRBJ2-1 | TRBV18 | - | TGTGCCAGCTCACCACCGATCACGGACAATGAGCAGTTCTTC | CASSPPITDNEQFF
- | TRBJ2-2 | TRBV6-1 | - | TGTGCCAGCAGGAGTTACGTGAACACCGGGGAGCTGTTTTTT | CASRSYVNTGELFF
- | TRBJ1-5 | TRBV28 | - | TGTGCCAGCAGTCCCACGGGCGGGGATCAGCCCCAGCATTTT | CASSPTGGDQPQHF